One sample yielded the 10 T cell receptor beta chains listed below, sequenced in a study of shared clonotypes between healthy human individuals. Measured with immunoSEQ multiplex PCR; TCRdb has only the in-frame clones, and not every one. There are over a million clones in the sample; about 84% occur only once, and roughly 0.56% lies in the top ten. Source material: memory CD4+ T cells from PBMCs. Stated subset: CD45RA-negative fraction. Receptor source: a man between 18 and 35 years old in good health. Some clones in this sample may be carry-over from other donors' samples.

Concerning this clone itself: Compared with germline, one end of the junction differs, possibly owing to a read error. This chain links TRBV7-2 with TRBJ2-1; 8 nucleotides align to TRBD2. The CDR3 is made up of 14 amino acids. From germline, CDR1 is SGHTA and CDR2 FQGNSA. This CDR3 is CASSIAGSYNEQFF. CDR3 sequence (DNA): TGTGCCAGCAGCATAGCGGGGTCTTACAATGAGCAGTTCTTC.

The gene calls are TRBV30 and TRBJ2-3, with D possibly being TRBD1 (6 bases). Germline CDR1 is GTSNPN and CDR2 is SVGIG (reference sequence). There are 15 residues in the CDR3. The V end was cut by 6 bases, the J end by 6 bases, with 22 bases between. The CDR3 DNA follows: TGTGCCTGCATGCTAGGGCAGGGGTTTTTGGATACGCAGTATTTT. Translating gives CACMLGQGFLDTQYF. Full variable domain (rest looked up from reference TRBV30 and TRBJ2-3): SQTIHQWPATLVQPVGSPLSLECTVEGTSNPNLYWYRQAAGRGLQLLFYSVGIGQISSEVPQNLSASRPQDRQFILSSKKLLLSDSGFYLCACMLGQGFLDTQYFGPGTRLTVL.

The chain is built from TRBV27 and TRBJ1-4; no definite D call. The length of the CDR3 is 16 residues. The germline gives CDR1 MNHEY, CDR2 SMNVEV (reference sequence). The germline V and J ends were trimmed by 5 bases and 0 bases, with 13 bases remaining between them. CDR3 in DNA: TGTGCCAGCAGTCCTATTTTTTTTGCAACTAATGAAAAACTGTTTTTT. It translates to CASSPIFFATNEKLFF.

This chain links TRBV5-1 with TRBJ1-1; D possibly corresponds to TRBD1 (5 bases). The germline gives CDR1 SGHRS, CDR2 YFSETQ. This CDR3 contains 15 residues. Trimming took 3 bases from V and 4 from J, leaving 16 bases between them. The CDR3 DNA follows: TGCGCCAGCAGCTGGGGGGGAAGTTTCGGCACTGAAGCTTTCTTT. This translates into CASSWGGSFGTEAFF.

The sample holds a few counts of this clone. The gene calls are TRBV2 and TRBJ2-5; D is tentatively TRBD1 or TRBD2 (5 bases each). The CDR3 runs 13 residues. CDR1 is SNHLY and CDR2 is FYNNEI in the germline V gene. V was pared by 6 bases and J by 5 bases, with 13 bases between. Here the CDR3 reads CASSPRGRETQYF. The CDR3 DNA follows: TGTGCCAGCAGCCCTCGGGGCCGGGAGACCCAGTACTTC.

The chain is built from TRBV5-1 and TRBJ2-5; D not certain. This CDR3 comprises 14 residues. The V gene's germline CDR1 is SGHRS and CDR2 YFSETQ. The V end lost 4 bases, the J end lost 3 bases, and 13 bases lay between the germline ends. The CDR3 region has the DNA TGCGCCAGCAGCCCTGGCCCCGTCGAAGAGACCCAGTACTTC. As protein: CASSPGPVEETQYF.

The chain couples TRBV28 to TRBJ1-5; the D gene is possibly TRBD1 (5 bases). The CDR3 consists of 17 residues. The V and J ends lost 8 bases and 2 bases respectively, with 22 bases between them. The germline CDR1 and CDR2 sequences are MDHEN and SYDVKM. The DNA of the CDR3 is TGTGCCAGCCTCCCATCTCCAGGGCCCAGGGGCAATCAGCCCCAGCATTTT. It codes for CASLPSPGPRGNQPQHF.

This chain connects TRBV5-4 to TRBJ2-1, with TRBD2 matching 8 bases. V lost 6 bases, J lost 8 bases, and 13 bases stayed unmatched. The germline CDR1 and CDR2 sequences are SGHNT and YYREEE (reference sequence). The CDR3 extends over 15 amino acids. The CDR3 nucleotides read TGTGCCAGCACCGGGACTAGAGGTGGTTGGGATGAGCAGTTCTTC. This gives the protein CASTGTRGGWDEQFF.

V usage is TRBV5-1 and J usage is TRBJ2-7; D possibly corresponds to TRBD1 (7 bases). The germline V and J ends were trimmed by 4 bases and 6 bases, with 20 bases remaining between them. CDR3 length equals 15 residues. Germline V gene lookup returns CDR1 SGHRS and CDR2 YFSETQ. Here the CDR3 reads CASSPVTGTEGEQYF. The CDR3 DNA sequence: TGCGCCAGCAGCCCCGTGACAGGGACGGAGGGCGAGCAGTACTTC.

The CDR3 DNA is TGTGCCAGCAGCGTATCACCGGGACAACAATACGAGCAGTACTTC. It is translated as CASSVSPGQQYEQYF. The J gene is TRBJ2-7, the V gene TRBV9, with D maybe TRBD1 (6 bases). Per germline, CDR1 SGDLS and CDR2 YYNGEE. The CDR3 runs 15 residues. V lost 1 base, J lost 4 bases, and 15 bases lay in between.